The clone carrying this TCR beta chain was seen just once. The junction and the germline gene differ at one end; a read error may be behind it. Using RNA transcripts as the source, TCR beta CDR3 regions were amplified. TCR CDR3 regions were first amplified by RT-PCR with HTBI primers. TCRdb ran MiXCR on the multiplex PCR reads and lists one entry per CDR3 protein. Among about 690,000 distinct CDR3 sequences listed, 17% were seen once. This sample is drawn from a study of T cells in Graves' hyperthyroidism and ophthalmopathy. Germline CDR1 and CDR2: SGHTA and FQGNSA. This CDR3 comprises 14 residues. Pregnant or lactating patients were excluded, as were those with uncontrolled infection or other autoimmune disease.

V and J are TRBV7-2 and TRBJ2-3, with D hard to call. The sequence derives from a man between 50 and 59 years old with Graves' hyperthyroidism. Sequencing input: blood. CDR3 sequence reads: CASRLRASTDTQYF. The CDR3 region has the DNA TGTGCCAGCCGCTTAAGGGCGAGCACAGATACTCAGTATTTT.